The T cell receptor beta chain described here comes from a study of shared T cell receptors in the human thymus. Germline CDR1 MGHDK, CDR2 SYGVNS. The CDR3 extends over 18 amino acids. The junction had 11 bases not matched to a gene; V was cut back by 3 bases and J by 3 bases. This clone was found once. Assay used: immunoSEQ multiplex PCR; TCRdb lists only in-frame clones, some missing. The sample records about 660,000 clones, around 87% being singletons. The same sample was also studied in work on human thymus T cells. From that study: Donors were healthy Finnish babies undergoing corrective operations for congenital heart defects. Obtained as resections during corrective heart surgery, the thymus tissue was then studied. Use of V and J genes seemed skewed within the thymic and blood repertoires. Unrelated people showed highly overlapping thymic repertoires, related research reported.

The rearrangement links TRBV25-1 to TRBJ2-2; the match to TRBD1 covers 9 bases. The sequencing sample was made of thymocytes. This clonotype originated in a boy in the first two years of life with a congenital heart defect. The CDR3 protein is CASSDDTGTGYYTGELFF. The CDR3, as DNA: TGTGCCAGCAGTGACGACACCGGGACAGGGTATTACACCGGGGAGCTGTTTTTT.